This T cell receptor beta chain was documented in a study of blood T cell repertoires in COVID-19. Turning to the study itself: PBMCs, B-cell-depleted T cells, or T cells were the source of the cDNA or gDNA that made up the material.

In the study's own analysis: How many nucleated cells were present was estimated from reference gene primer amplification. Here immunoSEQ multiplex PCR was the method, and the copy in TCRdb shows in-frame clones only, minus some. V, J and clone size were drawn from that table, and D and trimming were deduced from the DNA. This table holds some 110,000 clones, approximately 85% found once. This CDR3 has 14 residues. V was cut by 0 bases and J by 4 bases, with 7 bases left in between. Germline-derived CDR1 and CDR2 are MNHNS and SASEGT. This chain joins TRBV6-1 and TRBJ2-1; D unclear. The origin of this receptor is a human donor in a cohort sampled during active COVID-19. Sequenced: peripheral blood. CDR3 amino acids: CASSEAWQYNEQFF. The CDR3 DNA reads TGTGCCAGCAGTGAAGCCTGGCAGTACAATGAGCAGTTCTTC.